This T cell receptor (beta chain) is from a study of OX40 agonist ivuxolimab in advanced cancers. Assay: immunoSEQ multiplex PCR; the TCRdb copy retains only in-frame clones and omits some. Of tens of thousands of clones in the sample, about 80% are singletons; the top ten hold about 2.7%. Trimming cost V 4 bases and J 4 bases; bases outside gene matches: 6. This CDR3 comprises 15 residues. Per the germline V gene, CDR1 is SGHTA and CDR2 is FQGNSA. Sequenced here: CD4+ or CD8+ T cells sorted from blood, sampled in a trial of the OX40 agonist ivuxolimab. The sequence came from an adult with an advanced solid tumor such as melanoma, head and neck, liver or kidney cancer. This chain connects TRBV7-2 to TRBJ2-2, with 7 bases matching TRBD1. Here the CDR3 reads CASSSRQGGTGELFF. The DNA for the CDR3 is TGTGCCAGCAGCTCCCGACAGGGTGGCACCGGGGAGCTGTTTTTT.